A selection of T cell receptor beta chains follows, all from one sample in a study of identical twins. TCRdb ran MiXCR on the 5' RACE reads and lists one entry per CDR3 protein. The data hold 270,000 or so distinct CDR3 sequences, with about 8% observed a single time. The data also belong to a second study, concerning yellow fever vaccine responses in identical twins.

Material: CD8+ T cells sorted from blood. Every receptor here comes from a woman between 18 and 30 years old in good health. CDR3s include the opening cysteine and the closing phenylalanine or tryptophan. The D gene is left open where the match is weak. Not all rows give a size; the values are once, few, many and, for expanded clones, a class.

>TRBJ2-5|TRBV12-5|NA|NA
CASGLVNQETQYF
TGTGCTAGTGGTTTAGTCAATCAAGAGACCCAGTACTTC
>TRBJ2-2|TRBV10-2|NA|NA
CASSAKNTGELFF
TGCGCCAGCAGTGCCAAGAACACCGGGGAGCTGTTTTTT
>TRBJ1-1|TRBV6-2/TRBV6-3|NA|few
CASIKGPGRGVEAFF
TGTGCCAGCATTAAAGGGCCTGGGCGCGGTGTTGAAGCTTTCTTT
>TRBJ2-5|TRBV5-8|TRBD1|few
CASRKTGFPETQYF
TGTGCCAGCAGAAAGACAGGGTTCCCAGAGACCCAGTACTTC
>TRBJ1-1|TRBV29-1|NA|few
CSVFPMNTEAFF
TGCAGCGTTTTTCCGATGAACACTGAAGCTTTCTTT
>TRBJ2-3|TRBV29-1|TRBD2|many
CSADLWTSGGTDTQYF
TGCAGCGCCGACCTTTGGACTAGCGGTGGCACAGATACGCAGTATTTT
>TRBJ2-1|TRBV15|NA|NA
CATSSTGFNNEQFF
TGTGCCACCAGCAGCACCGGTTTTAACAATGAGCAGTTCTTC
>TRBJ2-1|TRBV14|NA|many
CASSQGPSRYNEQFF
TGTGCCAGCAGCCAAGGCCCCTCCAGATACAATGAGCAGTTCTTC
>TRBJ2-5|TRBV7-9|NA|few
CASSLVPAEETQYF
TGTGCCAGCAGCTTAGTCCCGGCGGAAGAGACCCAGTACTTC
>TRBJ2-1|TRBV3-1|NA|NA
CASSQEWRGDIGNNEQFF
TGTGCCAGCAGCCAAGAATGGCGTGGCGACATAGGGAACAATGAGCAGTTCTTC
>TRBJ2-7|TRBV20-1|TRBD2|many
CSARDPRVAGGYEQYF
TGCAGTGCTAGAGACCCACGCGTAGCGGGGGGCTACGAGCAGTACTTC
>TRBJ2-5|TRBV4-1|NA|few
CASSQDPLEETQYF
TGCGCCAGCAGCCAAGACCCTTTGGAAGAGACCCAGTACTTC
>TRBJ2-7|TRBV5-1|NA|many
CASIAPDRPYEQYF
TGCGCCAGCATCGCGCCGGACCGACCCTACGAGCAGTACTTC
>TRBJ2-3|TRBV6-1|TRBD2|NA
CASTRLAYADTQYF
TGTGCCAGCACCCGACTAGCGTACGCAGATACGCAGTATTTT
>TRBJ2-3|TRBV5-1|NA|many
CASSSHLSGSTDTQYF
TGCGCCAGCAGCTCCCACCTCAGCGGGAGCACAGATACGCAGTATTTT
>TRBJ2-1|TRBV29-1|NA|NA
CSVVQENYNEQFF
TGCAGCGTTGTGCAGGAGAACTACAATGAGCAGTTCTTC
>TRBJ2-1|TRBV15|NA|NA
CATSRGARGTYNEQFF
TGTGCCACCAGCAGGGGGGCCCGGGGTACCTACAATGAGCAGTTCTTC
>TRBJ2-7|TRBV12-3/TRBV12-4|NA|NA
CASSFGSGQYF
TGTGCCAGCAGTTTTGGGAGTGGGCAGTACTTC
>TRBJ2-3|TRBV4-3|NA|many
CASSQDVATLEPDTQYF
TGCGCCAGCAGCCAAGATGTAGCGACCCTGGAGCCAGATACGCAGTATTTT
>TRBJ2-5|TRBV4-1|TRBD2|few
CASSPLAGGPTQETQYF
TGCGCCAGCAGCCCCCTAGCGGGAGGGCCAACCCAAGAGACCCAGTACTTC
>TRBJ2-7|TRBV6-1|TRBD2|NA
CASRPIPGPGGDYEQYF
TGTGCCAGCAGACCGATACCGGGACCGGGGGGTGACTACGAGCAGTACTTC
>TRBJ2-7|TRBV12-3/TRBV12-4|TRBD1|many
CASSRTGGVYTYEQYF
TGTGCCAGCAGCCGGACAGGGGGTGTCTACACCTACGAGCAGTACTTC
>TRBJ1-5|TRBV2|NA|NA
CASKRSGKGQPQHF
TGTGCCAGCAAACGGTCAGGGAAGGGTCAGCCCCAGCATTTT
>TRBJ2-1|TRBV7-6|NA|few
CASSLVSGDNEQFF
TGTGCCAGCAGCTTAGTCTCGGGAGACAATGAGCAGTTCTTC
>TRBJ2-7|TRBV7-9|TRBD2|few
CASSLAGLAGREQYF
TGTGCCAGCAGCTTAGCAGGCCTAGCGGGGCGCGAGCAGTACTTC
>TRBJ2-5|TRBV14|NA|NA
CASSQDLLFETQYF
TGTGCCAGCAGCCAAGACCTCCTCTTCGAGACCCAGTACTTC